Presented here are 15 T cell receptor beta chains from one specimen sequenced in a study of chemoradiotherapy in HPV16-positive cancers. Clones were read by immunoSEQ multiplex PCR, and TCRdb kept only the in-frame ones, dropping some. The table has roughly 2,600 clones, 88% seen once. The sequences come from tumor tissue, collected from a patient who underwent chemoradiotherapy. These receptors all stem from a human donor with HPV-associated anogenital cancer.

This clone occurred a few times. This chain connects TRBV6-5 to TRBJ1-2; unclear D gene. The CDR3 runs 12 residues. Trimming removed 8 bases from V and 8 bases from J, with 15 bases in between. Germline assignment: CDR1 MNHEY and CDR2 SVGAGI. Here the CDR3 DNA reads TGTGCCAGCGGGGTAGGATACCAGGGCTACACCTTC. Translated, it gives CASGVGYQGYTF.

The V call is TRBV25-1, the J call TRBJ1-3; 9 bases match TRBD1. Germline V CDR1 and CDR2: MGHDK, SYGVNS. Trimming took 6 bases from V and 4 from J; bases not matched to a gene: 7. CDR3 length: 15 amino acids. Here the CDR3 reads CASREAGTGGNTIYF. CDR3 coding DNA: TGTGCCAGCAGGGAAGCCGGGACAGGGGGAAACACCATATATTTT.

The CDR3 coding sequence is TGTGCCAGCAAGGGAGATTCACCCCTCCACTTT. Its translation: CASKGDSPLHF. The gene calls are TRBV7-9 and TRBJ1-6; D not certain. The CDR3 is 11 amino acids. V lost 7 bases, J lost 8 bases, and 6 bases lay in between. In germline, CDR1 is SEHNR, CDR2 FQNEAQ (reference sequence).

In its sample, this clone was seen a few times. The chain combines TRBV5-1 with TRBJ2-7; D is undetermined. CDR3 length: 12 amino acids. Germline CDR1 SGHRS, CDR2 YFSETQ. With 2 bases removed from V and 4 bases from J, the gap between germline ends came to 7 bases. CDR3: CASSLDFYEQYF. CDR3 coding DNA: TGCGCCAGCAGCTTAGACTTTTACGAGCAGTACTTC.

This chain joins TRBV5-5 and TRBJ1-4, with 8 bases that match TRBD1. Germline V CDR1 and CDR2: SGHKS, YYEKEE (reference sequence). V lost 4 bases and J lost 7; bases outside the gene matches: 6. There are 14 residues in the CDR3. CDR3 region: CASSKTGQGEKLFF. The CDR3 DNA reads TGTGCCAGCAGCAAGACAGGACAGGGTGAAAAACTGTTTTTT.

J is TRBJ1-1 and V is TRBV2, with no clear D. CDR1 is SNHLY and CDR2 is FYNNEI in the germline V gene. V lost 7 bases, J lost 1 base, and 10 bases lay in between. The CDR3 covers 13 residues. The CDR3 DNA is TGTGCCAGCAAGTTAGAGGGGAACACTGAAGCTTTCTTT. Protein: CASKLEGNTEAFF.

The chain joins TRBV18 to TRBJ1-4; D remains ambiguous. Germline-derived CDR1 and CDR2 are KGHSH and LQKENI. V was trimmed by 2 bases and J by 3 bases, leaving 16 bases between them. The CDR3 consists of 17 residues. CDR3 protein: CASSPGVVADPNEKLFF. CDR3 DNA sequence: TGTGCCAGCTCACCAGGGGTTGTTGCAGACCCTAATGAAAAACTGTTTTTT. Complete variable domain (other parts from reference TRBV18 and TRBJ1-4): NAGVMQNPRHLVRRRGQEARLRCSPMKGHSHVYWYRQLPEEGLKFMVYLQKENIIDESGMPKERFSAEFPKEGPSILRIQQVVRGDSAAYFCASSPGVVADPNEKLFFGSGTQLSVL.

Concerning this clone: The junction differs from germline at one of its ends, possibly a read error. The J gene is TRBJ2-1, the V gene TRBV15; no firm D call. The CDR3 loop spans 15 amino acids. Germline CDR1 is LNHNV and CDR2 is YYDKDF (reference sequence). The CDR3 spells CATSPMRASNNEQFF. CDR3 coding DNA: TGTGCCACCAGCCCCATGAGAGCCTCCAACAATGAGCAGTTCTTC.

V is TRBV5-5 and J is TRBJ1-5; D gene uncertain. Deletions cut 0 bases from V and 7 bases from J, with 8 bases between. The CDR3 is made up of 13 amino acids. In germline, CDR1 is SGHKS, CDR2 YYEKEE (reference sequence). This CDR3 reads CASSLASRQPQHF. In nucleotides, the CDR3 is TGTGCCAGCAGCTTGGCGTCCAGGCAGCCCCAGCATTTT.

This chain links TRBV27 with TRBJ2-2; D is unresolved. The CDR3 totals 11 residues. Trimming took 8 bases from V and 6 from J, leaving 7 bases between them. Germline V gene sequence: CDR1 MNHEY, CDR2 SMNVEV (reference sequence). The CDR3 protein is CASSEAGELFF. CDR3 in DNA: TGTGCCAGCTCGGAAGCCGGGGAGCTGTTTTTT.

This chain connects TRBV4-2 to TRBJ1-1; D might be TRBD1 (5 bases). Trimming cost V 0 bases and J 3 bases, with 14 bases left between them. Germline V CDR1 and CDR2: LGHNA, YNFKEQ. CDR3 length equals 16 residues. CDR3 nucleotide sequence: TGTGCCAGCAGCCAAGAAATCGGGGGAGCGGACACTGAAGCTTTCTTT. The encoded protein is CASSQEIGGADTEAFF.

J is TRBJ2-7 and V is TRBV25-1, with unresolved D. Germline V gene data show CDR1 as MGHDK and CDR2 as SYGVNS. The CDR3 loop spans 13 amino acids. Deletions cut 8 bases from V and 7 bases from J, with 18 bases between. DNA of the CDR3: TGTGCCAGCGCCTTCGAGCCCGTGGGGGAGCAGTACTTC. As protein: CASAFEPVGEQYF.

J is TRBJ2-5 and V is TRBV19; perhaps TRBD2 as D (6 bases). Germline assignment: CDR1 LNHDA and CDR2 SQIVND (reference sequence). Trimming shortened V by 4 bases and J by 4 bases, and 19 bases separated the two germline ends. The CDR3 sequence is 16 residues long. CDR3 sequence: CASSNFGTGAGETQYF. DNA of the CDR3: TGTGCCAGTAGTAATTTCGGGACTGGCGCTGGAGAGACCCAGTACTTC. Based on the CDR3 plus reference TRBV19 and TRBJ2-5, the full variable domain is DGGITQSPKYLFRKEGQNVTLSCEQNLNHDAMYWYRQDPGQGLRLIYYSQIVNDFQKGDIAEGYSVSREKKESFPLTVTSAQKNPTAFYLCASSNFGTGAGETQYFGPGTRLLVL.

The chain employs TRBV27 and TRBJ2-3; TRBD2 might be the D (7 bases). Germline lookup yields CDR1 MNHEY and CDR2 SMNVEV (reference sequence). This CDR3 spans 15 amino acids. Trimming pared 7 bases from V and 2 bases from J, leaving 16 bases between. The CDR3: CASTPGRGLTDTQYF. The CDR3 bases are TGTGCCAGCACTCCGGGGCGGGGGCTCACAGATACGCAGTATTTT.

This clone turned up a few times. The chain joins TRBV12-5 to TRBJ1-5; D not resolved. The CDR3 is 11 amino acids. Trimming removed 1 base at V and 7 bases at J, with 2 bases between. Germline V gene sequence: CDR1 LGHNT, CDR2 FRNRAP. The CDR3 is CASGLEQPQHF. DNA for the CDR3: TGTGCTAGTGGTTTGGAGCAGCCCCAGCATTTT.